This TCR beta chain was retrieved from a study of T cell repertoires in cytomegalovirus infection. Study information: Through public TCR beta signatures, both CMV infection and matching HLA type were indicated.

This clonotype was observed many times. Its cognate antigen is unknown. Study findings and constraints: Predominance within the ex vivo response was attributable to HLA-C-restricted CMV-specific TCR beta clonotypes. Carriers of CMV and the relevant HLA type were discriminated by public TCR beta frequency.

TCRdb ran MiXCR on the reads and lists one entry per CDR3 protein. The sample contains about 180,000 distinct CDR3 sequences, under 15% of which appear only once. Looked up from germline, CDR1 is SEHNR and CDR2 is FQNEAQ (reference sequence). The ends were cut back, 5 bases at V and 10 bases at J, with 18 bases in the middle. This CDR3 has 15 amino acids. V is TRBV7-9 and J is TRBJ1-6, with D perhaps matching TRBD1 (6 bases). Sequenced material: PBMCs. The TCR originated in a human donor in good health (CMV status not recorded). Some clones in this sample may be carry-over from other donors' samples. CDR3 nucleotide sequence: TGTGCCAGCAGCCCGACGGCTGGACAGCAATCACCCCTCCACTTT. This codes for CASSPTAGQQSPLHF.